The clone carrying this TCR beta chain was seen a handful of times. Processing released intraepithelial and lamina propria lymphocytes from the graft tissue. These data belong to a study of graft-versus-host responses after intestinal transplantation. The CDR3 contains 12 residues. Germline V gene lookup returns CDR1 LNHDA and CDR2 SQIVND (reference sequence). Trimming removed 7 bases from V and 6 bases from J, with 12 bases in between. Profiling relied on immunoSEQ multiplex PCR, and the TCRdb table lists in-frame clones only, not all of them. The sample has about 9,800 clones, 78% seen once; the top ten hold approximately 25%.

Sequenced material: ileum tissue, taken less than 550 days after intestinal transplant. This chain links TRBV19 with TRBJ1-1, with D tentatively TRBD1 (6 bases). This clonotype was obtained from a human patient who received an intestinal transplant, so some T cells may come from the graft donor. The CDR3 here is CASNAGASEAFF. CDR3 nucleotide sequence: TGTGCCAGTAACGCAGGGGCGTCTGAAGCTTTCTTT.